The TCR beta chain under discussion was sequenced for a study of T cells in Graves' hyperthyroidism and ophthalmopathy (dated by TCRdb to 2018 to 2020). Background for the entire study: Peripheral blood was collected at initial diagnosis, before any treatment. TCR V-J signatures able to tell the groups apart were searched for in a discovery cohort of 95 or so patients, of whom roughly 42 had Graves' ophthalmopathy and roughly 59 had stable Graves' hyperthyroidism. Whether ophthalmopathy could be predicted prospectively was tested in an independent validation cohort made up of approximately 19 hyperthyroidism patients plus 17 patients who later progressed to ophthalmopathy. For training and testing, the 100 or so patients in the discovery cohort were randomly divided in a 7:3 ratio. In several Graves' hyperthyroidism patients, the study also compared T-cell repertoires from thyroid tissue with T-cell repertoires from blood. Following sampling, methimazole starting at 30 mg daily was given to hyperthyroidism patients, and high-dose intravenous methylprednisolone was given to ophthalmopathy patients. The paper reports TCR Vbeta CDR3 sequencing of roughly 140 peripheral blood samples: approximately 41 ophthalmopathy, 75 to 80 hyperthyroidism and around 17 progressor patients.

The hyperthyroidism patients were between 18 and 65 years old and newly diagnosed, with a disease duration of less than 2 months. Any patient with an uncontrolled infection, another autoimmune disease, pregnancy or lactation was excluded. Diagnoses relied on clinical symptoms, serum thyroxine and TRAb, thyroid ultrasound and orbital computed tomography. For progressor patients, blood was drawn at the first diagnosis of hyperthyroidism, before any ophthalmopathy symptoms had appeared. PBMCs were separated from over 9 ml of fresh peripheral blood using Ficoll-Paque density gradient centrifugation. Progressor patients were initially diagnosed with Graves' hyperthyroidism and developed ophthalmopathy during follow-up. Trizol reagent was used to extract total RNA, and RNA quality was then checked on an Agilent 2100 Bioanalyzer. Comments on this clonotype: It lacks a known antigen. A much bigger clone sits one base away, suggesting this may be a read error.

The TCR beta CDR3 regions were amplified from RNA transcripts. The TCR CDR3 was subjected to a first round of RT-PCR using the HTBI primer set and the Qiagen OneStep RT-PCR kit. Libraries were constructed in a second round of multiplex PCR, after which size selection and purification were carried out. The libraries were sequenced on an Illumina HiSeq2000 using paired-end 100 bp reads. The original pipeline was this. SOAPnuke was used to process the raw data, with reads discarded if the reads contained adapters or uncalled bases, had a mean Phred below 15, or lacked an exact constant-primer or identifier match. COPE v1.2.5 was used to merge high-quality paired reads, and clonotypes were defined as unique nucleotide sequences. Clonotypes were aligned to IMGT TRBV, TRBD and TRBJ reference segments using MiTCR v1.1. Only V-J combinations with frequency above 0.0001, covering approximately 99% of repertoires, were analysed. The TCS score was defined as F50 (clonal expansion) divided by E x V (chaos), with BLOSUM62-based TCRdist calculated between CDR3 peptides within each V-J. Welch's t-statistics and random forest reduced just over 500 V-J features to about 13, which were used in a naive Bayes classifier (R e1071). TCRdb took the public reads, trimmed them with fastp at Q25, ran MiXCR for clone calling and kept in-frame beta chains. Identical CDR3 protein sequences are pooled into one entry, listed with their most common genes and DNA. Here the V and J calls rest on TCRdb's processing, not on the authors' analysis. The sample table holds fewer than 900,000 distinct CDR3 sequences, of which around a sixth were seen once. The ten largest account for 15% to 20% of the sample.

The germline ends are 14 bases apart after V is trimmed by 8 bases and J by 4 bases. CDR1 and CDR2, per the germline V gene, are MNHNS and SASEGT. Reading from cysteine to phenylalanine, the CDR3 counts 13 amino acids. The entry retains the CDR3 DNA only, 39 bases that are in frame from base 1. The investigation overall reported the following: No statistical method was used to set the sample size in advance, and investigators knew the group allocation. Blood samples also contained most of the expanded thyroid clonotypes (frequency above 0.001), which suggests that blood repertoires may reflect thyroid immune responses. In validation, the model predicted progression to ophthalmopathy a median of about 5.9 months before onset, with about 64% sensitivity and 72.22% specificity. A 13 V-J signature model separated ophthalmopathy from stable hyperthyroidism, with roughly 88% sensitivity and roughly 84% specificity in cross-validation and 80%/75% in testing.

The chain joins TRBV6-1 to TRBJ1-1, with no reliable assignment of the D segment. Sequences were obtained from blood. The sequence was collected from a woman aged 50 to 60 with Graves' hyperthyroidism that later progressed to Graves' ophthalmopathy. The CDR3: CASPEGFGTEAFF. The DNA sequence is given as TGTGCCAGCCCTGAGGGTTTCGGCACTGAAGCTTTCTTT.